This TCR beta chain was sequenced for a study of blood T cell repertoires in COVID-19. The CDR3 covers 12 residues. Germline assignment: CDR1 MGHRA and CDR2 YSYEKL. V gave up 11 bases and J gave up 3 bases, with 12 bases separating them. Produced via immunoSEQ multiplex PCR; TCRdb's table is partial and in-frame only. The data contain around 280,000 clones, over 85% of them seen just once; the ten biggest clones take up 11%. The specimen sequenced was peripheral blood. The rearrangement links TRBV4-1 to TRBJ2-3; perhaps TRBD2 as D (6 bases). This TCR derives from a young woman with COVID-19, enrolled during active disease. The CDR3 spells CASEGSTDTQYF. The CDR3 region has the DNA TGCGCCTCGGAGGGGTCGACAGATACGCAGTATTTT.